This T cell receptor beta chain was recorded in a study of neoadjuvant anti-PD-1 for oral cavity cancer. V was trimmed by 3 bases and J by 4 bases, leaving 19 bases between them. The CDR3 consists of 16 residues. In germline, CDR1 is SGDLS, CDR2 YYNGEE. Time point here: after neoadjuvant nivolumab, at surgical resection. This clone has just a few counts. Data came from immunoSEQ multiplex PCR; TCRdb stores just in-frame clones and leaves some out. The sample lists fewer than 10,000 clones, less than 70% occurring once. This receptor was obtained from a person aged 35-80 years with oral cavity squamous cell carcinoma. The material sequenced was PBMCs, taken after nivolumab (anti-PD-1) treatment. This chain links TRBV9 with TRBJ1-2; no definite D call. The CDR3 DNA sequence: TGTGCCAGCAGCGATTTTGTAAAGAGGAGGGCCTATGGCTACACCTTC. It codes for CASSDFVKRRAYGYTF.